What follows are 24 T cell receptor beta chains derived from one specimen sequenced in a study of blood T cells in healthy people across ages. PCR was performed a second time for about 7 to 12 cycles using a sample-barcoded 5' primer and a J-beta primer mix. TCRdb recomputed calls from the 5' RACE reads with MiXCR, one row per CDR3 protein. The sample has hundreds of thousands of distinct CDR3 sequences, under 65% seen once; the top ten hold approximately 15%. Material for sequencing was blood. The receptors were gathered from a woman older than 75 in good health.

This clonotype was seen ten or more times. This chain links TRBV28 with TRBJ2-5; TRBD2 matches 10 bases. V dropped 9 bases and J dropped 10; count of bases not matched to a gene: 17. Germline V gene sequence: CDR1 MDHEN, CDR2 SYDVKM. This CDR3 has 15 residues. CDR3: CASKSTSGLPVGQYF. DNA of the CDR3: TGTGCCAGTAAATCGACTAGCGGGCTACCGGTTGGCCAGTACTTC. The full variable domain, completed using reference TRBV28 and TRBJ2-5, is DVKVTQSSRYLVKRTGEKVFLECVQDMDHENMFWYRQDPGLGLRLIYFSYDVKMKEKGDIPEGYSVSREKKERFSLILESASTNQTSMYLCASKSTSGLPVGQYFGPGTRLLVL.

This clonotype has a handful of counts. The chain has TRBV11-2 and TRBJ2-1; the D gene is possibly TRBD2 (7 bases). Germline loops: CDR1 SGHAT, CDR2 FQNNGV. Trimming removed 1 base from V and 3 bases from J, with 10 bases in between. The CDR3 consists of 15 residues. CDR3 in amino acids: CASSLGGGRYNEQFF. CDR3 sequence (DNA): TGTGCCAGCAGCTTAGGCGGGGGCCGCTACAATGAGCAGTTCTTC.

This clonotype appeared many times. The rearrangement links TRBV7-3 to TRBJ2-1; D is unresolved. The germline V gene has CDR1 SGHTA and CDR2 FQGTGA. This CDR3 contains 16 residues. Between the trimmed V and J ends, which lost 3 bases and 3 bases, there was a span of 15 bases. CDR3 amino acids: CASSFYSQSFYNEQFF. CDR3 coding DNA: TGTGCCAGCAGCTTTTATTCGCAGTCTTTCTACAATGAGCAGTTCTTC.

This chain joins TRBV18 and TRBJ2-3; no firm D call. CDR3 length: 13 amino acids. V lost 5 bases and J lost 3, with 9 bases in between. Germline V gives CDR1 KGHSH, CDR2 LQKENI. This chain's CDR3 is CASSEVTTDTQYF. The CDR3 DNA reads TGTGCCAGCTCAGAGGTTACTACAGATACGCAGTATTTT.

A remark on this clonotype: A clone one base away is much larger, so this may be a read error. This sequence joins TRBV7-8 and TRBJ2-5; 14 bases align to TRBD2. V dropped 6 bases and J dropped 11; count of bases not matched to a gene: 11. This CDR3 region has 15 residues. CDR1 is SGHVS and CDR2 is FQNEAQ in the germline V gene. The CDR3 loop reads CASSQTSGGANEQYF. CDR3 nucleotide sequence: TGTGCCAGCAGTCAGACTAGCGGGGGGGCCAATGAGCAGTACTTC.

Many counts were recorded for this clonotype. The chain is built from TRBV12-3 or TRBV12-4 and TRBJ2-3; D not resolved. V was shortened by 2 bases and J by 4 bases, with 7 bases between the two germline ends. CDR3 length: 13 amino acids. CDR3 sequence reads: CASSLTDADTQYF. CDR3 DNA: TGTGCCAGCAGTTTAACGGATGCAGATACGCAGTATTTT.

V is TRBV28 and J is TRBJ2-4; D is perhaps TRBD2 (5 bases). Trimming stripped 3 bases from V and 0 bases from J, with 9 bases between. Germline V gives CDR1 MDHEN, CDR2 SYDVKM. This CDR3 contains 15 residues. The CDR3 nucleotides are TGTGCCAGCAGTTTCTCGGCGGGAGCCAAAAACATTCAGTACTTC. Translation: CASSFSAGAKNIQYF.

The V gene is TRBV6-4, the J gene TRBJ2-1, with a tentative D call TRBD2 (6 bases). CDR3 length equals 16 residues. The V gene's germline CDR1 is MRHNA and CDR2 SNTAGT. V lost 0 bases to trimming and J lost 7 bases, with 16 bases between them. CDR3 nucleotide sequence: TGTGCCAGCAGTGACTCGGGGGAGGCGGGTAGGAATGAGCAGTTCTTC. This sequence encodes CASSDSGEAGRNEQFF.

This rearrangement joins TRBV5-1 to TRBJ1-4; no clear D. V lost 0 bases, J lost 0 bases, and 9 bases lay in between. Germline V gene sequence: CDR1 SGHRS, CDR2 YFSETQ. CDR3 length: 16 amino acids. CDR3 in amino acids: CASSLGAVATNEKLFF. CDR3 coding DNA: TGCGCCAGCAGCTTGGGGGCGGTTGCAACTAATGAAAAACTGTTTTTT.

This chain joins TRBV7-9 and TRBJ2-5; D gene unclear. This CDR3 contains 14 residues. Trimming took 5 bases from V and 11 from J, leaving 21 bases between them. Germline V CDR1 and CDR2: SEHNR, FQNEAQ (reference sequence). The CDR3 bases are TGTGCCAGCAGCGTCTCAGCGATCGACAATGAGCAGTACTTC. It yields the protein CASSVSAIDNEQYF.

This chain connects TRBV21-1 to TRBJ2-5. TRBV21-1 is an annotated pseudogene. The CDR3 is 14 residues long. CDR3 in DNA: TGTGCCAGCAGCAAAGAGCCGAGGCTAGAGACCCAGTACTTC. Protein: CASSKEPRLETQYF.

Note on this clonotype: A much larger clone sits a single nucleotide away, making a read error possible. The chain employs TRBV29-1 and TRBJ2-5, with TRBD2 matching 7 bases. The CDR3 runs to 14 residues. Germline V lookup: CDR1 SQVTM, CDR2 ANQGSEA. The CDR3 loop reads CSVSLAGRQEAQYF. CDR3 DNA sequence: TGCAGCGTTTCCTTAGCGGGTCGCCAAGAGGCCCAGTACTTC.

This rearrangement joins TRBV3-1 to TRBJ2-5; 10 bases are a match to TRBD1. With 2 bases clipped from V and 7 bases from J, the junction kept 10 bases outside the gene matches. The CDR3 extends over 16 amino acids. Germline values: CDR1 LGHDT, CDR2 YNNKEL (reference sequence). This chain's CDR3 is CASSQSPRTGGGTQYF. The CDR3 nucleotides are TGTGCCAGCAGCCAATCTCCCCGGACAGGGGGGGGGACCCAGTACTTC.

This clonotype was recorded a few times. CDR3 nucleotides: TGTGCCAGCAGCGGAGGGACATTTGGCTACACCTTC. Translation gives CASSGGTFGYTF. The J gene is TRBJ1-2, the V gene TRBV7-9, with D perhaps matching TRBD1 (6 bases). Trimming pared 5 bases from V and 7 bases from J, leaving 11 bases between. CDR3 length equals 12 residues. In germline, CDR1 is SEHNR, CDR2 FQNEAQ (reference sequence).

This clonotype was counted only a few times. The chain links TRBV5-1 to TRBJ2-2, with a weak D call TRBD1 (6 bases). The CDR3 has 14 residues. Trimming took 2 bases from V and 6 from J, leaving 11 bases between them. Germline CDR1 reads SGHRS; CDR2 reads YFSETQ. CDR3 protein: CASSFPQGAGELFF. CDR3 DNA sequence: TGCGCCAGCAGCTTTCCACAGGGAGCCGGGGAGCTGTTTTTT. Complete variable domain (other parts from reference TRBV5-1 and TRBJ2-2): KAGVTQTPRYLIKTRGQQVTLSCSPISGHRSVSWYQQTPGQGLQFLFEYFSETQRNKGNFPGRFSGRQFSNSRSEMNVSTLELGDSALYLCASSFPQGAGELFFGEGSRLTVL.

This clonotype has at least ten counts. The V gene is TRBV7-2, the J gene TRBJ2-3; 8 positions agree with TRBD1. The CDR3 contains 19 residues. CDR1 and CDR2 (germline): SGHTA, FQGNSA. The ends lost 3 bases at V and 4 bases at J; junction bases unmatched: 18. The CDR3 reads CASSFLGQERLGFADTQYF. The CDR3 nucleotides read TGTGCCAGCAGCTTTTTGGGACAGGAGAGGTTGGGGTTCGCAGATACGCAGTATTTT. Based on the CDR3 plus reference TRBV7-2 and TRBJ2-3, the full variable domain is GAGVSQSPSNKVTEKGKDVELRCDPISGHTALYWYRQSLGQGLEFLIYFQGNSAPDKSGLPSDRFSAERTGGSVSTLTIQRTQQEDSAVYLCASSFLGQERLGFADTQYFGPGTRLTVL.

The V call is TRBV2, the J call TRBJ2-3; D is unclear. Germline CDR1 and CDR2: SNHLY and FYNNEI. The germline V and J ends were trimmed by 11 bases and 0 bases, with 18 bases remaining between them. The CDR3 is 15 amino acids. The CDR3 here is CASTKLRVSTDTQYF. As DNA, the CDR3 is TGTGCCTCAACGAAGTTGCGAGTTAGCACAGATACGCAGTATTTT.

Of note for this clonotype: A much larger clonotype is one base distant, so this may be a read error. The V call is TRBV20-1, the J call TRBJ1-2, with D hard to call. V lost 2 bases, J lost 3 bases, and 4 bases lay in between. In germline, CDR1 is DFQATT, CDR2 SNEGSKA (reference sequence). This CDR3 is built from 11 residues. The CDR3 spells CSARQHYGYTF. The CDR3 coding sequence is TGCAGTGCTAGACAGCACTATGGCTACACCTTC.

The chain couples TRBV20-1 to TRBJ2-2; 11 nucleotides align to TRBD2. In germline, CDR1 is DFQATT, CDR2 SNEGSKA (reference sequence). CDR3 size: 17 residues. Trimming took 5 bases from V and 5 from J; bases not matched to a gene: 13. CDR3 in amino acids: CSAPLALAGVVTGELFF. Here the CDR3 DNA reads TGCAGTGCTCCTTTGGCACTAGCGGGAGTGGTTACCGGGGAGCTGTTTTTT.

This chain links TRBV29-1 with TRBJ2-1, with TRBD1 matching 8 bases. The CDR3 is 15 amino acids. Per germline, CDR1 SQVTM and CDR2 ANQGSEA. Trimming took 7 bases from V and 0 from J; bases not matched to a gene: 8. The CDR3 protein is CSGSGGQSSYNEQFF. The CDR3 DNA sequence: TGCAGCGGATCAGGGGGCCAGAGCTCCTACAATGAGCAGTTCTTC.

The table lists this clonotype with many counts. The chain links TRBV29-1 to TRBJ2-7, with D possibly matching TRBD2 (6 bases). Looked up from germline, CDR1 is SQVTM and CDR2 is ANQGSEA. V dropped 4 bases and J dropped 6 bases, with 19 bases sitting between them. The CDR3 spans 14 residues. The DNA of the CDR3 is TGCAGCGTTGGAATTTCGCGGGATCTATCCGAGCAGTACTTC. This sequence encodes CSVGISRDLSEQYF.

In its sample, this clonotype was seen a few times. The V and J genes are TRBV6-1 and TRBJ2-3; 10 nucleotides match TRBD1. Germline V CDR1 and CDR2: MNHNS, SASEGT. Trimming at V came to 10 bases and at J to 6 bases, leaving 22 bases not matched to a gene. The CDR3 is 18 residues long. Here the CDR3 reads CAIGGELPRQGAGDTQYF. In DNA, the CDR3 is TGTGCCATCGGCGGGGAGCTCCCAAGACAGGGGGCAGGGGATACGCAGTATTTT.

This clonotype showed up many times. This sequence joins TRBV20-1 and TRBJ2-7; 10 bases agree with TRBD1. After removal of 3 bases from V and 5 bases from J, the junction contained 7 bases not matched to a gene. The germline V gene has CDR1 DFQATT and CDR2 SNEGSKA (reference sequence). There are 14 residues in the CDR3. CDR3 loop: CSARPGQGSHEQYF. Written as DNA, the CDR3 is TGCAGTGCTAGGCCGGGACAGGGGTCCCACGAGCAGTACTTC.

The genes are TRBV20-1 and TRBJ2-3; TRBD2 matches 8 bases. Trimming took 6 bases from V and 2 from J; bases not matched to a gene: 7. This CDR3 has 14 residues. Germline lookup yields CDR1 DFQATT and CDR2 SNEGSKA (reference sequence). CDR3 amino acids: CSAKSGGITDTQYF. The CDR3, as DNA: TGCAGTGCGAAAAGCGGGGGCATCACAGATACGCAGTATTTT.